The subject of this entry is one T cell receptor beta chain. Its antigen is not known. The data originate from a study of T cell repertoires in cytomegalovirus infection. In the study overall: Matching HLA type, along with CMV infection, was indicated by public TCR beta signatures.

Study-level points and caveats: Identification of carriers of CMV plus the relevant HLA was achieved through cumulative public TCR beta family frequency. HLA-C-restricted CMV-specific TCR beta clonotypes were dominant in the ex vivo response.

Per germline, CDR1 LGHNA and CDR2 YSLEER. CDR3 size: 15 residues. The V gene end was trimmed by 0 bases and the J gene end by 3 bases; junction bases not matched to a gene: 0. Using its own MiXCR run on the reads, TCRdb lists one record per CDR3 protein. The sample yields around 530,000 distinct CDR3 sequences, more than 20% seen once. Input material: PBMCs. The V gene is TRBV4-3, the J gene TRBJ2-1; 9 positions agree with TRBD2. The receptor was isolated from a human donor in good health (CMV status not recorded). Some clones in this sample may be carry-over from other donors' samples. The CDR3 sequence: CASSQETSGYNEQFF. CDR3 bases: TGCGCCAGCAGCCAAGAGACTAGCGGCTACAATGAGCAGTTCTTC.